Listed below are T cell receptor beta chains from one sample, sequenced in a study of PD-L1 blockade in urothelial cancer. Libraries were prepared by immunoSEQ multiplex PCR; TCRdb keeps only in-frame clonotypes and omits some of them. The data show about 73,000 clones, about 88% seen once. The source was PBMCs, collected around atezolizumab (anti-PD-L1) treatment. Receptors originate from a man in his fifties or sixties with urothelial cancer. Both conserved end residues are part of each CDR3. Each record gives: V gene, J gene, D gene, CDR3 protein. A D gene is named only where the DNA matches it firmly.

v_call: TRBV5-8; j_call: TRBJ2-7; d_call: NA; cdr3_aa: CASSFYSSYEQYF
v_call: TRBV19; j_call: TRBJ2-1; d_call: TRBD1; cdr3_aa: CASRRTGLWNNEQFF
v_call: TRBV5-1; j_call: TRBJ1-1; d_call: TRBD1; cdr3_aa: CASSLQIQGSTEAFF
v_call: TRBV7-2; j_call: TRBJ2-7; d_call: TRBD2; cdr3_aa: CASSLVGSGGFYEQYF
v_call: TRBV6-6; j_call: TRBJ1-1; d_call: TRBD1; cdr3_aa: CASSYPGQGFTEAFF
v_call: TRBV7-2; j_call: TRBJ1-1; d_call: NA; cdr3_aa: CASSSRWGGAAGTEAFF
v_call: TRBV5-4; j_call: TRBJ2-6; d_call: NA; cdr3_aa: CASSGRTGANVLTF
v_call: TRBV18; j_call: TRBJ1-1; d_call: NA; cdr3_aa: CASSPPWGGSTEAFF
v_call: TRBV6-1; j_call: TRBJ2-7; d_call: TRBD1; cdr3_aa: CASSEITGARDEQYF
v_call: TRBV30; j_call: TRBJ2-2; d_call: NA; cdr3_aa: CAWAGSGTGELFF
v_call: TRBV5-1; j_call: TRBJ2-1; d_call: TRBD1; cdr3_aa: CASSWSPGQGGRKFF
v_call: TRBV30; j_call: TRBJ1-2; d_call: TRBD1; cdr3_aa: CAWSGGTGGHGYTF
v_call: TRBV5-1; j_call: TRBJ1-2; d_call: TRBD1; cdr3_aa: CASSLAQGASYGYTF
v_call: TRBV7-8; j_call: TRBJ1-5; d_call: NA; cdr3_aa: CASSPKETGISQPQHF
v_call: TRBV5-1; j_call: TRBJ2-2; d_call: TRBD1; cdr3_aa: CASSPDRAAGELFF
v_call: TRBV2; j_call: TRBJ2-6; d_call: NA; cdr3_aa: CASRRGGGANVLTF
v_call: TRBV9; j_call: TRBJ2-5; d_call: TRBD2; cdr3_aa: CASSPGTSGMGETQYF
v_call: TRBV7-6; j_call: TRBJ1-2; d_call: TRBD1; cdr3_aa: CASSLTAGTGITNYGYTF
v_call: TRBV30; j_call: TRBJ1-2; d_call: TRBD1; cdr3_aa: CAWRIPGTGGYTF
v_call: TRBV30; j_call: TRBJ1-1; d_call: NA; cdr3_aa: CAWRSGTNTEAFF
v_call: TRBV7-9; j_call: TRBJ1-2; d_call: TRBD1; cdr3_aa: CASTPTGFQGYTF
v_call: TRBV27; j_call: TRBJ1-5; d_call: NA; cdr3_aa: CASSLFENQPQHF
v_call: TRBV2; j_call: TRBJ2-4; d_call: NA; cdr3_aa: CASKGDAEAKNIQYF
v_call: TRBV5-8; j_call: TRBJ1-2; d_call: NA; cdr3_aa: CASSLVGSYGYTF
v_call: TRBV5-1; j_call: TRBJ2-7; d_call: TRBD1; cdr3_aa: CASSLGGQGAYEQYF
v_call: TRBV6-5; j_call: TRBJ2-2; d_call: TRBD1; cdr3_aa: CASRGTGRTGELFF
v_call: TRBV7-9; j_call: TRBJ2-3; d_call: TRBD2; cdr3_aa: CASSFVSGGRTDTQYF
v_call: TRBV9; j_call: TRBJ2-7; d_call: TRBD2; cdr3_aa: CASSVGTSATYEQYF
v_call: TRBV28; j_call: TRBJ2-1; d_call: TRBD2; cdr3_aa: CASGGGLATYNEQFF
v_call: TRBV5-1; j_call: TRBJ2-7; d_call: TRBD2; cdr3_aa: CASSPGTSVYEQYF
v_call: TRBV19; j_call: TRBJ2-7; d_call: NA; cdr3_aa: CASTSSPLGEQYF
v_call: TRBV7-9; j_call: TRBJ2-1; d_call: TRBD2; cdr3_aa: CASSLGRTGGYNEQFF
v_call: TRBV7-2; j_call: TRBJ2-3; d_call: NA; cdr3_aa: CASTLTSLSTDTQYF
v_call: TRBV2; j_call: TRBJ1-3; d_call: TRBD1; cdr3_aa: CARTGTDSGNTIYF
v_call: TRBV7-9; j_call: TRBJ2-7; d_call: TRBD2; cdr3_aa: CASSFGAGGNEQYF
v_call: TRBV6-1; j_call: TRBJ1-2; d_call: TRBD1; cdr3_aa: CASSEVGTGRQNYGYTF
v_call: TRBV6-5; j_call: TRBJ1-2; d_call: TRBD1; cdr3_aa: CAIRQGALGYTF
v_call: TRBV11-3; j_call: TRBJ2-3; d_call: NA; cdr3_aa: CASSPDRGFSTDTQYF
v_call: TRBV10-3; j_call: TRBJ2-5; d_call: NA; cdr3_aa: CATETPTLSGKETQYF
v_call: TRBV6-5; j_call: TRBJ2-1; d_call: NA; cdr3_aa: CASRSRTNYNEQFF
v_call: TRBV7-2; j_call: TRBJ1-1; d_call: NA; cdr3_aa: CASSQGYYTEAFF
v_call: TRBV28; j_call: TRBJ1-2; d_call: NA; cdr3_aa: CASSTTGPGYTF
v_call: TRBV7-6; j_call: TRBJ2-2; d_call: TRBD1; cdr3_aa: CASSPTGAGELFF
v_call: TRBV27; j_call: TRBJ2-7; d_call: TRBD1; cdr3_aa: CASSSYDRAHEQYF
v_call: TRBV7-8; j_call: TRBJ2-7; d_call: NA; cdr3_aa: CASSPPQTYEQYF
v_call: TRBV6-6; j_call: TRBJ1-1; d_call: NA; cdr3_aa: CASRPGGVRETEAFF
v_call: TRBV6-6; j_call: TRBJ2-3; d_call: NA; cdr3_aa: CASSYPTGVNPDTQYF
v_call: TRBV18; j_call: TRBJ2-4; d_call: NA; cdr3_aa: CASSPSGGQNIQYF
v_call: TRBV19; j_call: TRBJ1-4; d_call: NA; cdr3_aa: CASSIMTGGNEKLFF
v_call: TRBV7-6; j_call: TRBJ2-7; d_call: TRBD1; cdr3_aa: CASSLGGRTGRGYEQYF
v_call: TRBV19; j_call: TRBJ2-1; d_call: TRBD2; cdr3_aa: CASSIDAGLAGDNEQFF
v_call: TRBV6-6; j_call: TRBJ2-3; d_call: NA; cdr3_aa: CASSYGLTGSTDTQYF
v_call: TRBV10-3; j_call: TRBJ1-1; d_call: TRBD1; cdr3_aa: CAIRGQQNTEAFF
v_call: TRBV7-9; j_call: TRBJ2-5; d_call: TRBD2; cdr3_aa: CASSLSGLQETQYF
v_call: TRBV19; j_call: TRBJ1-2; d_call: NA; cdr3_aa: CASRTTGIRLSYGYTF